The 32 T cell receptor beta chains below all came from one sample that was sequenced in a study of cytomegalovirus exposure and HLA in healthy donors. PCR primers comprised 60 Vbeta and 13 Jbeta primers. Generated by immunoSEQ multiplex PCR, the TCRdb table keeps only in-frame clones and is missing some. The profile shows approximately 150,000 clones, over 75% of them singletons. The sample consisted of PBMCs. Receptors were obtained from a woman in her twenties or thirties in good health and CMV-seronegative.

The chain has TRBV28 and TRBJ1-2; possibly TRBD1 for D (5 bases). The CDR3 extends over 13 amino acids. Germline V gives CDR1 MDHEN, CDR2 SYDVKM. V was cut by 5 bases and J by 8 bases, with 15 bases left in between. CDR3 residues: CASSGGTYQGYTF. CDR3 coding DNA: TGTGCCAGCAGTGGGGGGACTTATCAGGGCTACACCTTC.

The rearrangement links TRBV5-1 to TRBJ2-5; 13 bases line up with TRBD2. After removal of 3 bases from V and 2 bases from J, the junction contained 7 bases not matched to a gene. Per germline, CDR1 SGHRS and CDR2 YFSETQ. The CDR3 runs to 17 residues. In DNA, the CDR3 is TGCGCCAGCAGCTGGGGGACTAGCGGGGCTTATCAAGAGACCCAGTACTTC. It translates to CASSWGTSGAYQETQYF.

The CDR3 DNA sequence: TGTGCCAGCAGCGCGACCCACAGGGGGAACACTGAAGCTTTCTTT. This codes for CASSATHRGNTEAFF. The V call is TRBV11-2, the J call TRBJ1-1, with 7 bases that match TRBD1. Germline V lookup: CDR1 SGHAT, CDR2 FQNNGV. The CDR3 consists of 15 residues. V shed 5 bases and J 1 base; nucleotides not matched to a gene: 7.

The chain couples TRBV6-4 to TRBJ1-6; TRBD1 might be the D (6 bases). V was clipped by 5 bases and J by 9 bases, with 11 bases between them. Germline lookup yields CDR1 MRHNA and CDR2 SNTAGT. CDR3 size: 13 residues. CDR3 amino acids: CASSQLQGSPLHF. The CDR3 nucleotides read TGTGCCAGCAGTCAATTACAGGGTTCACCCCTCCACTTT.

The chain links TRBV10-3 to TRBJ2-1, with TRBD2 as a possible D gene (7 bases). Trimming shortened V by 3 bases and J by 10 bases, and 28 bases separated the two germline ends. The CDR3 covers 18 residues. The germline V gene encodes CDR1 ENHRY and CDR2 SYGVKD. This CDR3 is CAISDIPGGRGPRLEQFF. CDR3 nucleotides: TGTGCCATCAGTGACATCCCCGGTGGGCGGGGGCCACGCCTGGAGCAGTTCTTC.

This rearrangement joins TRBV18 to TRBJ2-7; 8 nucleotides align to TRBD2. Germline CDR1 KGHSH, CDR2 LQKENI. J was trimmed by 5 bases and V by 3 bases; bases with no gene match: 6. The CDR3 spans 14 residues. The CDR3 spells CASSPSGTRDEQYF. The CDR3 DNA reads TGTGCCAGCTCACCCTCCGGGACTAGGGACGAGCAGTACTTC.

The rearrangement joins TRBV5-1 to TRBJ2-7, with 13 bases lining up with TRBD2. Trimming took 4 bases from V and 0 from J; bases not matched to a gene: 10. CDR1 and CDR2 (germline): SGHRS, YFSETQ. The CDR3 has 18 amino acids. The CDR3 nucleotides read TGCGCCAGCAGCCCATGGACTAGCGGGGGTGTCGGCTCCTACGAGCAGTACTTC. This translates into CASSPWTSGGVGSYEQYF.

The chain recombines TRBV2 with TRBJ1-6, with TRBD1 as a possible D gene (5 bases). The germline gives CDR1 SNHLY, CDR2 FYNNEI. The CDR3 extends over 14 amino acids. With 6 bases removed from V and 4 bases from J, the gap between germline ends came to 10 bases. In DNA form, the CDR3 reads TGTGCCAGCAGCGATGACAGTTATAATTCACCCCTCCACTTT. Its translation is CASSDDSYNSPLHF.

The chain is built from TRBV13 and TRBJ1-1, with 8 bases matching TRBD1. CDR3 size: 15 residues. The V gene's germline CDR1 is PRHDT and CDR2 FYEKMQ (reference sequence). V shed 5 bases and J 5 bases; nucleotides not matched to a gene: 10. The CDR3 DNA follows: TGTGCCAGCAGCATACAGGGGGGAGGAAGAACTGAAGCTTTCTTT. Its protein product is CASSIQGGGRTEAFF.

A single count supports this clone. The V and J genes are TRBV5-1 and TRBJ1-1; 7 bases map to TRBD1. Germline V gives CDR1 SGHRS, CDR2 YFSETQ. V lost 2 bases, J lost 7 bases, and 8 bases stayed unmatched. The CDR3 length is 14 residues. The CDR3 nucleotides are TGCGCCAGCAGCTTACAGACAGGGCCCCGTGAAGCTTTCTTT. It specifies CASSLQTGPREAFF.

The chain employs TRBV7-2 and TRBJ2-5; a possible D gene is TRBD1 (7 bases). The germline V gene encodes CDR1 SGHTA and CDR2 FQGNSA. Trimming removed 1 base at V and 4 bases at J, with 25 bases between. CDR3 size: 19 residues. The CDR3 bases are TGTGCCAGCAGCTTAGTGCTCGGAGGTGGAGGGGGCCTGGTAGAGACCCAGTACTTC. Translating it yields CASSLVLGGGGGLVETQYF.

This chain uses TRBV19 with TRBJ1-5; D remains ambiguous. This CDR3 has 15 residues. Germline lookup yields CDR1 LNHDA and CDR2 SQIVND (reference sequence). Trimming removed 3 bases at V and 5 bases at J, with 14 bases between. The DNA for the CDR3 is TGTGCCAGTAGTATCCAGAAGAACGCGGATCAGCCCCAGCATTTT. Translating it yields CASSIQKNADQPQHF.

The chain couples TRBV5-4 to TRBJ1-1; no reliable D call. The V and J ends lost 0 bases and 2 bases respectively, with 8 bases between them. Germline assignment: CDR1 SGHNT and CDR2 YYREEE (reference sequence). The CDR3 is made up of 14 amino acids. In DNA form, the CDR3 reads TGTGCCAGCAGCTTGGACAGAACTAACACTGAAGCTTTCTTT. Its translation is CASSLDRTNTEAFF. The variable domain in full, completed from reference TRBV5-4 and TRBJ1-1, reads ETGVTQSPTHLIKTRGQQVTLRCSSQSGHNTVSWYQQALGQGPQFIFQYYREEENGRGNFPPRFSGLQFPNYSSELNVNALELDDSALYLCASSLDRTNTEAFFGQGTRLTVV.

The rearrangement joins TRBV29-1 to TRBJ2-1; 14 nucleotides agree with TRBD2. The CDR3 is 16 amino acids. Germline-derived CDR1 and CDR2 are SQVTM and ANQGSEA. V lost 4 bases, J lost 15 bases, and 17 bases stayed unmatched. The CDR3 DNA reads as TGCAGCGTTGCAAGACAGGGGACTAGCGGGGGAGCTAGCGGGTTCTTC. This codes for CSVARQGTSGGASGFF.

V and J are TRBV6-6 and TRBJ2-7, with TRBD2 matching over 8 bases. V lost 3 bases, J lost 1 base, and 8 bases stayed unmatched. The CDR3 has 16 amino acids. Germline CDR1 MNHNY, CDR2 SVGAGI (reference sequence). For the CDR3, the DNA is TGTGCCAGCAGTTATCCGGGGGGGTTAGATTCCTACGAGCAGTACTTC. It encodes CASSYPGGLDSYEQYF.

V usage is TRBV19 and J usage is TRBJ1-5, with D perhaps matching TRBD1 (6 bases). This CDR3 is built from 15 residues. Trimming cost V 4 bases and J 6 bases, with 16 bases left between them. CDR1 and CDR2 (germline): LNHDA, SQIVND (reference sequence). The DNA of the CDR3 is TGTGCCAGTAGTACAGGGACATCTCACGGTCAGCCCCAGCATTTT. Translating gives CASSTGTSHGQPQHF.

The chain joins TRBV7-2 to TRBJ1-5, with 10 bases that match TRBD1. The CDR3 runs to 14 residues. The germline V gene encodes CDR1 SGHTA and CDR2 FQGNSA. V shed 5 bases and J 6 bases; nucleotides not matched to a gene: 4. The CDR3 nucleotides are TGTGCCAGCAGCGGACGGACAGGGGGTCAGCCCCAGCATTTT. Its protein product is CASSGRTGGQPQHF.

The V gene is TRBV27, the J gene TRBJ2-2; D may be TRBD1 (6 bases). The CDR3 has 14 residues. With 1 base removed from V and 5 bases from J, the gap between germline ends came to 8 bases. CDR1 and CDR2 from the germline V gene are MNHEY and SMNVEV (reference sequence). The CDR3 nucleotides read TGTGCCAGCAGTTTATGGCAGGGGACCGGGGAGCTGTTTTTT. This encodes CASSLWQGTGELFF.

The chain has TRBV4-2 and TRBJ1-4; 9 bases match TRBD1. V gave up 4 bases and J gave up 5 bases; unmatched junction bases: 5. Germline V gene sequence: CDR1 LGHNA, CDR2 YNFKEQ. The CDR3 length is 15 residues. CDR3: CASSPAGQGNEKLFF. In nucleotides, the CDR3 is TGTGCCAGCAGCCCGGCGGGACAGGGAAATGAAAAACTGTTTTTT.

CDR3: CASSRSEALEQYF. Here the CDR3 DNA reads TGTGCCAGCAGTCGCTCCGAGGCCTTAGAGCAGTACTTC. The genes are TRBV27 and TRBJ2-7, with D hard to call. The CDR3 spans 13 residues. CDR1 is MNHEY, CDR2 SMNVEV, per germline (reference sequence). Between the trimmed V and J ends, which lost 5 bases and 7 bases, there was a span of 15 bases.

The J gene is TRBJ1-1, the V gene TRBV30; weak D call: TRBD1 (5 bases). Germline assignment: CDR1 GTSNPN and CDR2 SVGIG (reference sequence). The CDR3 has 13 amino acids. The V end lost 4 bases, the J end lost 5 bases, and 14 bases lay between the germline ends. CDR3 in amino acids: CAWTVQAGTEAFF. The CDR3 DNA reads TGTGCCTGGACGGTACAGGCGGGGACTGAAGCTTTCTTT.

This clone was counted between two and nine times. This rearrangement joins TRBV6-6 to TRBJ2-7; 8 nucleotides align to TRBD1. The ends lost 5 bases at V and 2 bases at J; junction bases unmatched: 8. This CDR3 is 15 amino acids long. From germline, CDR1 is MNHNY and CDR2 SVGAGI (reference sequence). The CDR3 region has the DNA TGTGCCAGCAGTCTCGGGACAGGAGAAACCTACGAGCAGTACTTC. It is translated as CASSLGTGETYEQYF.

The V gene is TRBV7-9, the J gene TRBJ1-2; no definite D call. The CDR3 covers 12 residues. Trimming pared 1 base from V and 7 bases from J, leaving 7 bases between. The V gene's germline CDR1 is SEHNR and CDR2 FQNEAQ (reference sequence). The CDR3 DNA sequence: TGTGCCAGCAGCTTAGATTACTCTGGCTACACCTTC. This translates into CASSLDYSGYTF.

The chain couples TRBV7-9 to TRBJ2-7; 8 bases are shared with TRBD2. The V segment lost 0 bases and the J segment 5 bases; nucleotides outside the gene matches: 6. CDR3 length: 15 amino acids. Germline-derived CDR1 and CDR2 are SEHNR and FQNEAQ (reference sequence). The CDR3 reads CASSLAYGTSNEQYF. The CDR3 nucleotides read TGTGCCAGCAGCTTAGCGTACGGGACTAGTAACGAGCAGTACTTC. The whole variable domain, filled in from reference TRBV7-9 and TRBJ2-7, reads DTGVSQNPRHKITKRGQNVTFRCDPISEHNRLYWYRQTLGQGPEFLTYFQNEAQLEKSRLLSDRFSAERPKGSFSTLEIQRTEQGDSAMYLCASSLAYGTSNEQYFGPGTRLTVT.

The DNA of the CDR3 is TGTGCCACCTCCCAGGGGGCAAGGGGCTACACCTTC. This gives the protein CATSQGARGYTF. This rearrangement joins TRBV6-1 to TRBJ1-2; 8 nucleotides line up with TRBD1. This CDR3 comprises 12 residues. Trimming cost V 10 bases and J 8 bases; bases outside gene matches: 9. The germline gives CDR1 MNHNS, CDR2 SASEGT.

This chain joins TRBV14 and TRBJ1-2, with D possibly being TRBD1 (6 bases). V lost 1 base and J 4 bases, leaving 10 bases between the germline ends. Germline lookup yields CDR1 SGHDN and CDR2 FVKESK. The CDR3 length is 14 residues. CDR3 sequence reads: CASSQGPGAYGYTF. In DNA form, the CDR3 reads TGTGCCAGCAGCCAAGGGCCAGGGGCCTATGGCTACACCTTC. Full variable domain (missing parts from reference TRBV14 and TRBJ1-2): EAGVTQFPSHSVIEKGQTVTLRCDPISGHDNLYWYRRVMGKEIKFLLHFVKESKQDESGMPNNRFLAERTGGTYSTLKVQPAELEDSGVYFCASSQGPGAYGYTFGSGTRLTVV.

The rearrangement joins TRBV18 to TRBJ2-2, with TRBD2 identical over 14 bases. J gave up 6 bases and V 3 bases, and 0 bases lay outside the gene matches. Germline V lookup: CDR1 KGHSH, CDR2 LQKENI. The CDR3 is 15 residues long. The CDR3 region is CASSPGLAGAGELFF. The DNA for the CDR3 is TGTGCCAGCTCACCGGGACTAGCGGGGGCCGGGGAGCTGTTTTTT.

This clone has a handful of counts. The V gene is TRBV7-2, the J gene TRBJ2-1, with D possibly TRBD2 on 6 matching bases. The germline V and J ends were trimmed by 2 bases and 5 bases, with 10 bases remaining between them. This CDR3 has 14 amino acids. Germline CDR1 SGHTA, CDR2 FQGNSA. CDR3 nucleotides: TGTGCCAGCAGCTTACTGGGACTTCACAATGAGCAGTTCTTC. Amino acid sequence: CASSLLGLHNEQFF.

The J gene is TRBJ2-7, the V gene TRBV5-6; D might be TRBD1 (7 bases). The CDR3 is 15 amino acids. Germline V gene data show CDR1 as SGHDT and CDR2 as YYEEEE. V shed 4 bases and J shed 0 bases, with 14 bases lying between them. This CDR3 reads CASSIQGTLSYEQYF. In DNA form, the CDR3 reads TGTGCCAGCAGCATACAGGGGACTCTCTCCTACGAGCAGTACTTC. Variable domain in full (rest from reference TRBV5-6 and TRBJ2-7): DAGVTQSPTHLIKTRGQQVTLRCSPKSGHDTVSWYQQALGQGPQFIFQYYEEEERQRGNFPDRFSGHQFPNYSSELNVNALLLGDSALYLCASSIQGTLSYEQYFGPGTRLTVT.

This clone showed up just a few times. The chain joins TRBV5-1 to TRBJ2-7, with D maybe TRBD1 (7 bases). The V end was cut by 3 bases, the J end by 0 bases, with 19 bases between. The germline gives CDR1 SGHRS, CDR2 YFSETQ. The CDR3 extends over 17 amino acids. In nucleotides, the CDR3 is TGCGCCAGCAGCTCCGGAAGCTCAGGGGGGATCTCCTACGAGCAGTACTTC. Translation gives CASSSGSSGGISYEQYF.

This clone turned up a few times. The rearrangement uses TRBV5-1 and TRBJ2-5; 11 bases fit TRBD2. J was trimmed by 4 bases and V by 1 base; bases with no gene match: 6. Germline V lookup: CDR1 SGHRS, CDR2 YFSETQ. This CDR3 is 16 amino acids long. CDR3 in DNA: TGCGCCAGCAGCTTGATTGGTAGCGGGGGGGGAGAGACCCAGTACTTC. Protein product: CASSLIGSGGGETQYF.

This sequence joins TRBV14 and TRBJ2-1, with a tentative D call TRBD2 (5 bases). CDR3 length: 15 amino acids. The V gene's germline CDR1 is SGHDN and CDR2 FVKESK. Trimming removed 4 bases from V and 2 bases from J, with 12 bases in between. CDR3 nucleotides: TGTGCCAGCAGCCCCTCAGCGGTTACCTACAATGAGCAGTTCTTC. It codes for CASSPSAVTYNEQFF.